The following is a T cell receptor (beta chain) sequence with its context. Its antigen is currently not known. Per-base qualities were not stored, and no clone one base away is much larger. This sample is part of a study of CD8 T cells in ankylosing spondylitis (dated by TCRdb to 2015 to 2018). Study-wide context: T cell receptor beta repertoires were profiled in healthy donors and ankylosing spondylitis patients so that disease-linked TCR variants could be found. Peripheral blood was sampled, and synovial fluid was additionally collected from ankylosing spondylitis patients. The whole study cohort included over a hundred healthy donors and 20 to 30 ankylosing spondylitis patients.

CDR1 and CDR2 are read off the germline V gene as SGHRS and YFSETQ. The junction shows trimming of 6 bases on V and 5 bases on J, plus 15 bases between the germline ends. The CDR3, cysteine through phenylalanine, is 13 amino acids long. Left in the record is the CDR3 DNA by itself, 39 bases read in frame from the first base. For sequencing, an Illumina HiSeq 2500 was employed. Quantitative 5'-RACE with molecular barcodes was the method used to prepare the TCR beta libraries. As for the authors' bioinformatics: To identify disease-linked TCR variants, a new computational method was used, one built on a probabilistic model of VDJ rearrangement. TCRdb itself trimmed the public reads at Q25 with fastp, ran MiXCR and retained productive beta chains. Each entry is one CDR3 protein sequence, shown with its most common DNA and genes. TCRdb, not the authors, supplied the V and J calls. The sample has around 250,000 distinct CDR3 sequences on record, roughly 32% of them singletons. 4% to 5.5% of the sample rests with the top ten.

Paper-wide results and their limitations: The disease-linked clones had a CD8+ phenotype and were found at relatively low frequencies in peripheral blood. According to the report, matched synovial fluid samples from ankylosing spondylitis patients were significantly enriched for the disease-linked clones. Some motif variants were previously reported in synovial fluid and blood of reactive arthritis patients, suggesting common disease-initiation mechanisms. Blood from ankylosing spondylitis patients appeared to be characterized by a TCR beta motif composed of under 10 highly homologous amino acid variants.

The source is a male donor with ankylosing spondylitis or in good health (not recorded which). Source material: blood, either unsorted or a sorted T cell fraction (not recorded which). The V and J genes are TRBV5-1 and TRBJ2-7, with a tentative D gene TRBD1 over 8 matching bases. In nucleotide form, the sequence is TGCGCCAGCACCTGGACAGGGACTAACGAGCAGTACTTC. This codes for CASTWTGTNEQYF.